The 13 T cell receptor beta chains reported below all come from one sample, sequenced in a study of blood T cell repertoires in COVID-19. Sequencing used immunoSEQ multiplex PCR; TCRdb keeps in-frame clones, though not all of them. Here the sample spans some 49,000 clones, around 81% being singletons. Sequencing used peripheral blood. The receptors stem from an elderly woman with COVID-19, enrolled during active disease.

CDR3 protein: CATSDGEGSTDTQYF. In DNA form, the CDR3 reads TGTGCCACCAGTGATGGGGAGGGAAGCACAGATACGCAGTATTTT. The chain recombines TRBV24-1 with TRBJ2-3; 7 bases fit TRBD2. The V gene end was trimmed by 3 bases and the J gene end by 0 bases; junction bases not matched to a gene: 2. The CDR3 extends over 15 amino acids. CDR1 and CDR2 (germline): KGHDR, SFDVKD.

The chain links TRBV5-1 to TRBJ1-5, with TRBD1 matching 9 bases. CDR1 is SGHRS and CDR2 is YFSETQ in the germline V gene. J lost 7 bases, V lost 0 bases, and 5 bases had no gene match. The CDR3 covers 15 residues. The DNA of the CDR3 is TGCGCCAGCAGCTTGGGACAGGGGGTGGGACAGCCCCAGCATTTT. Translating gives CASSLGQGVGQPQHF.

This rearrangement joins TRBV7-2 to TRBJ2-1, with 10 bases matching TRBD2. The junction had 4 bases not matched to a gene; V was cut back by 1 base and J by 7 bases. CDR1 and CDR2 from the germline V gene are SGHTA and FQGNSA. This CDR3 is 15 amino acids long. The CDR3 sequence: CASSLGTSGVNEQFF. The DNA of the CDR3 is TGTGCCAGCAGCTTAGGGACTAGCGGAGTAAATGAGCAGTTCTTC.

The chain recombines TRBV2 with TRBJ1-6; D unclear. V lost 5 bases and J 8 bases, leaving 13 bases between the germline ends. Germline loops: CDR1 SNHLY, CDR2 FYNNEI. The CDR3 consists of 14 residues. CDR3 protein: CASSYESTHSPLHF. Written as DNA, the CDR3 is TGTGCCAGCAGTTACGAGTCCACCCATTCACCCCTCCACTTT.

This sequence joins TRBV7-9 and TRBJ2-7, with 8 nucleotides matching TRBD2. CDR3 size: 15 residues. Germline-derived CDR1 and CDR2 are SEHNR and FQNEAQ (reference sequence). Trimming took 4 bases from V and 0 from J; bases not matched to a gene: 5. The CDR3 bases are TGTGCCAGCAGCTCCAGTAGCGGGAACTCCTACGAGCAGTACTTC. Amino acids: CASSSSSGNSYEQYF.

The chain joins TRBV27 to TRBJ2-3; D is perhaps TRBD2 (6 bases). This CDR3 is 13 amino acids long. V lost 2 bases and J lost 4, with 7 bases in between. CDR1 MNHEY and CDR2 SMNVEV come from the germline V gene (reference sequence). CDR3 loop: CASSLQRADTQYF. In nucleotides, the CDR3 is TGTGCCAGCAGTTTACAGCGGGCAGATACGCAGTATTTT.

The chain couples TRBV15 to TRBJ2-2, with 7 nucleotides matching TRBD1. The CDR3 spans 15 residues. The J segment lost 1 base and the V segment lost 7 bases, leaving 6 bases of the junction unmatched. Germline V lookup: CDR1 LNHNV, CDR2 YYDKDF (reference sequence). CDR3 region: CATIRAGGNTGELFF. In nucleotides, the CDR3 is TGTGCCACCATTCGGGCAGGGGGGAACACCGGGGAGCTGTTTTTT.

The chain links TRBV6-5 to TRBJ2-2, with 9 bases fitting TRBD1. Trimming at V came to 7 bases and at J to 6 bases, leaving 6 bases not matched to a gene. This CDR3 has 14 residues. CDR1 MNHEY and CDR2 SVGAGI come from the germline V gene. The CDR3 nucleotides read TGTGCCAGCAAATACAGGGGGCAGCCCGGGGAGCTGTTTTTT. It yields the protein CASKYRGQPGELFF.

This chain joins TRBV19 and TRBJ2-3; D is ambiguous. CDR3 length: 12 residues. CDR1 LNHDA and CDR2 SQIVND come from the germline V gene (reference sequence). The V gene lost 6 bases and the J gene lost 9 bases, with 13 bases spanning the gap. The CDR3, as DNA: TGTGCCAGTAGCCTTTCCGGAGACACGCAGTATTTT. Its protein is CASSLSGDTQYF.

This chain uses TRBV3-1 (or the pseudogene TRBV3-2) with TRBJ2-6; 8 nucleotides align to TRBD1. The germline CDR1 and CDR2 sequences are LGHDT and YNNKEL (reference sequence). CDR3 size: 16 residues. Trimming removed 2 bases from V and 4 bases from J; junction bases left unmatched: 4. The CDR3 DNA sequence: TGTGCCAGCAGCCAACCCAGGGGGCAAGGGGCCAACGTCCTGACTTTC. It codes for CASSQPRGQGANVLTF.

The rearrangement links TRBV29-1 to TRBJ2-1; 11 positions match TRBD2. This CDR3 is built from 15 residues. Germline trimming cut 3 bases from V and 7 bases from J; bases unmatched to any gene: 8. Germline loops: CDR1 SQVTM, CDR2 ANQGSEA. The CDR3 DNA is TGCAGCGTTGACCTCTTAGCGGGAGGGGGGAATGAGCAGTTCTTC. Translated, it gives CSVDLLAGGGNEQFF.

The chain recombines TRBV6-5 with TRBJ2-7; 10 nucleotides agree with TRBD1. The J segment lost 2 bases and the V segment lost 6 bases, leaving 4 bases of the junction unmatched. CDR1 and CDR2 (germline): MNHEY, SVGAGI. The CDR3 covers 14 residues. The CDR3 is CASRAGQGPYEQYF. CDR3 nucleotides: TGTGCCAGCAGGGCGGGACAGGGGCCCTACGAGCAGTACTTC.

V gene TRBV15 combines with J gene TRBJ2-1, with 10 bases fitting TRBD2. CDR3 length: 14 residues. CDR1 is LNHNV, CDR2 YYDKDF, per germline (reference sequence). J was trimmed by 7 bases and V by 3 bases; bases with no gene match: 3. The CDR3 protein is CATSSLAGANEQFF. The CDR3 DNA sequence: TGTGCCACCAGCAGCCTAGCGGGAGCTAATGAGCAGTTCTTC.